The 23 T cell receptor beta chains below come from one sample, sequenced in a study of T cells in Graves' hyperthyroidism and ophthalmopathy. RNA transcripts gave rise to amplified TCR beta CDR3 regions. HTBI primers drove first-round RT-PCR of the TCR CDR3. TCRdb re-called the multiplex PCR reads through MiXCR, storing one row per CDR3 protein. The table shows roughly 560,000 distinct CDR3 sequences, with roughly 14% occurring only once. Sequencing input: blood. These receptors originate from a woman aged 40 to 49 with Graves' ophthalmopathy.

At least ten counts were recorded for this clonotype. The rearrangement joins TRBV28 to TRBJ2-2; 11 nucleotides align to TRBD2. Germline V lookup: CDR1 MDHEN, CDR2 SYDVKM. V lost 2 bases to trimming and J lost 4 bases; unmatched junction nucleotides: 0. This CDR3 has 15 amino acids. The CDR3 region is CASSLLAGGTGELFF. DNA for the CDR3: TGTGCCAGCAGTTTACTAGCGGGAGGCACCGGGGAGCTGTTTTTT.

In this sample, this clonotype turned up a few times. The chain links TRBV14 to TRBJ1-2, with D perhaps matching TRBD1 (5 bases). V was cut by 0 bases and J by 4 bases, with 12 bases left in between. The CDR3 is 15 amino acids. Germline loops: CDR1 SGHDN, CDR2 FVKESK. The CDR3 nucleotides read TGTGCCAGCAGCCAAGACTTAAGGGGACCCTATGGCTACACCTTC. Translation: CASSQDLRGPYGYTF.

This clonotype was observed many times. V usage is TRBV2 and J usage is TRBJ2-7, with D perhaps matching TRBD1 (5 bases). V gave up 2 bases and J gave up 1 base, with 12 bases separating them. The V gene's germline CDR1 is SNHLY and CDR2 FYNNEI. The CDR3 runs to 15 residues. CDR3 bases: TGTGCCAGCAGTGAATTAGGTGACAGATCCTACGAGCAGTACTTC. Translated: CASSELGDRSYEQYF.

The table lists this clonotype with many counts. The V gene is TRBV28, the J gene TRBJ2-7, with D possibly TRBD2 on 6 matching bases. Germline values: CDR1 MDHEN, CDR2 SYDVKM. The V gene lost 6 bases and the J gene lost 6 bases, with 15 bases spanning the gap. The CDR3 length is 13 residues. CDR3 residues: CASSYKPSAEQYF. CDR3 nucleotides: TGTGCCAGCAGCTATAAACCTAGCGCCGAGCAGTACTTC.

This clonotype showed up just a few times. CDR3 coding DNA: TGTGCCAGCAGCCACACAGGGGTCGGTGGCTACACCTTC. As protein: CASSHTGVGGYTF. The V and J genes are TRBV14 and TRBJ1-2; TRBD1 matches at 7 bases. The ends lost 3 bases at V and 7 bases at J; junction bases unmatched: 5. This CDR3 is 13 amino acids long. From germline, CDR1 is SGHDN and CDR2 FVKESK.

This clonotype has at least ten counts. The chain recombines TRBV7-8 with TRBJ1-6, with 9 bases lining up with TRBD1. Per germline, CDR1 SGHVS and CDR2 FQNEAQ. J was trimmed by 9 bases and V by 6 bases; bases with no gene match: 6. The CDR3 consists of 14 residues. Here the CDR3 reads CASRTGTGPSPLHF. In DNA, the CDR3 is TGTGCCAGCAGAACCGGGACAGGGCCTTCACCCCTCCACTTT.

At least ten counts were recorded for this clonotype. The V and J genes are TRBV5-5 and TRBJ2-5; D assignment may be TRBD1 or TRBD2 (7 bases each). Germline V gives CDR1 SGHKS, CDR2 YYEKEE (reference sequence). The CDR3 is 15 amino acids. V was pared by 2 bases and J by 1 base, with 12 bases between. The CDR3 DNA reads TGTGCCAGCAGCTTTGCGGGGGACAGCCAAGAGACCCAGTACTTC. Its translation is CASSFAGDSQETQYF. Filled out from reference TRBV5-5 and TRBJ2-5, the complete variable domain reads DAGVTQSPTHLIKTRGQQVTLRCSPISGHKSVSWYQQVLGQGPQFIFQYYEKEERGRGNFPDRFSARQFPNYSSELNVNALLLGDSALYLCASSFAGDSQETQYFGPGTRLLVL.

This clonotype came up many times. The chain combines TRBV20-1 with TRBJ2-5, with 11 positions matching TRBD2. The CDR3 covers 15 residues. From germline, CDR1 is DFQATT and CDR2 SNEGSKA (reference sequence). The V segment lost 5 bases and the J segment 2 bases; nucleotides outside the gene matches: 7. This chain's CDR3 is CSAGRLAGRQETQYF. The CDR3 DNA reads as TGCAGTGCTGGCAGACTAGCGGGAAGGCAAGAGACCCAGTACTTC.

The genes are TRBV7-8 and TRBJ2-2, with 7 bases identical to TRBD1. The CDR3 runs to 16 residues. From germline, CDR1 is SGHVS and CDR2 FQNEAQ. V dropped 7 bases and J dropped 4; count of bases not matched to a gene: 12. The CDR3 loop reads CASTLGQVWGTGELFF. CDR3 DNA: TGTGCCAGCACCCTAGGACAGGTTTGGGGCACCGGGGAGCTGTTTTTT.

This clonotype was picked up many times. The chain combines TRBV19 with TRBJ1-2, with unresolved D. The germline CDR1 and CDR2 sequences are LNHDA and SQIVND (reference sequence). V gave up 5 bases and J gave up 0 bases, with 10 bases separating them. The CDR3 totals 14 residues. In nucleotides, the CDR3 is TGTGCCAGTAGTGGATCGGCAGCTAACTATGGCTACACCTTC. Protein sequence: CASSGSAANYGYTF.

This clonotype was recorded at least ten times. The gene calls are TRBV6-2 or TRBV6-3 and TRBJ2-7, with 10 bases aligning to TRBD1. J lost 3 bases, V lost 2 bases, and 7 bases had no gene match. The CDR3 extends over 16 amino acids. The germline V gene encodes CDR1 MNHEY and CDR2 SVGEGT. The CDR3 coding sequence is TGTGCCAGCAGTTACCGCGGGACAGGGGCTCTCTACGAGCAGTACTTC. Its protein is CASSYRGTGALYEQYF.

This clonotype has a count of ten or more. The gene calls are TRBV10-3 and TRBJ2-5; 7 positions agree with TRBD2. Germline V lookup: CDR1 ENHRY, CDR2 SYGVKD. CDR3 size: 16 residues. V trimming: 0 bases; J trimming: 5 bases; junction bases outside the gene matches: 9. CDR3 loop: CAISESGLEVRETQYF. CDR3 DNA: TGTGCCATCAGTGAGTCAGGACTAGAGGTTCGGGAGACCCAGTACTTC.

This chain joins TRBV9 and TRBJ2-7; 8 bases agree with TRBD2. This CDR3 spans 15 amino acids. CDR1 and CDR2 (germline): SGDLS, YYNGEE. Unmatched junction bases numbered 8, after V lost 1 base and J lost 5 bases. CDR3 protein: CASSVNQGSGDEQYF. The CDR3, as DNA: TGTGCCAGCAGCGTAAATCAGGGTAGCGGGGACGAGCAGTACTTC.

This clonotype was seen at least ten times. V and J are TRBV7-2 and TRBJ1-5; D uncertain. CDR1 SGHTA and CDR2 FQGNSA come from the germline V gene. The CDR3 runs 14 residues. Deletions cut 1 base from V and 0 bases from J, with 4 bases between. CDR3 sequence: CASSLELSNQPQHF. The CDR3 region has the DNA TGTGCCAGCAGCTTAGAGCTTAGCAATCAGCCCCAGCATTTT.

This clonotype has a count of ten or more. The chain combines TRBV20-1 with TRBJ1-5, with 9 bases lining up with TRBD1. The germline gives CDR1 DFQATT, CDR2 SNEGSKA (reference sequence). This CDR3 has 14 residues. Trimming took 0 bases from V and 5 from J; bases not matched to a gene: 2. The DNA for the CDR3 is TGCAGTGCTAGAGAGGACAGGGGTTATCAGCCCCAGCATTTT. It encodes CSAREDRGYQPQHF.

This chain connects TRBV14 to TRBJ2-5; TRBD1 aligns across 7 bases. V was clipped by 5 bases and J by 2 bases; unmatched bases: 5. Germline assignment: CDR1 SGHDN and CDR2 FVKESK. The CDR3 covers 14 residues. Here the CDR3 reads CASSYNRGQETQYF. DNA for the CDR3: TGTGCCAGCAGCTACAACAGGGGACAAGAGACCCAGTACTTC.

In its sample, this clonotype was seen many times. This chain uses TRBV20-1 with TRBJ1-1; no clear D. CDR1 DFQATT and CDR2 SNEGSKA come from the germline V gene (reference sequence). This CDR3 contains 15 residues. Trimming stripped 1 base from V and 1 base from J, with 13 bases between. The CDR3 DNA sequence: TGCAGTGCTAGAGCCTACGTTATCTCGAACACTGAAGCTTTCTTT. Its protein product is CSARAYVISNTEAFF.

This clonotype was observed a handful of times. This chain uses TRBV18 with TRBJ2-7; TRBD2 might be the D (6 bases). This CDR3 spans 15 amino acids. CDR1 is KGHSH, CDR2 LQKENI, per germline. Trimming pared 2 bases from V and 2 bases from J, leaving 13 bases between. DNA of the CDR3: TGTGCCAGCTCACCAATGGGACTGGGTCCCTACGAGCAGTACTTC. Protein sequence: CASSPMGLGPYEQYF.

The chain links TRBV29-1 to TRBJ2-1, with a weak D call TRBD2 (6 bases). Germline V gives CDR1 SQVTM, CDR2 ANQGSEA. The V end lost 3 bases, the J end lost 1 base, and 7 bases lay between the germline ends. This CDR3 has 13 amino acids. CDR3 loop: CSVEGTSYNEQFF. The CDR3 nucleotides are TGCAGCGTTGAGGGGACTTCCTACAATGAGCAGTTCTTC.

This clonotype was detected ten times or more. J is TRBJ1-1 and V is TRBV5-1, with D possibly being TRBD1 (5 bases). Trimming left V 0 bases short and J 5 bases short, with 8 bases between. Germline lookup yields CDR1 SGHRS and CDR2 YFSETQ. The CDR3 sequence is 13 residues long. The CDR3 protein is CASSLDGGTEAFF. The CDR3 bases are TGCGCCAGCAGCTTGGACGGGGGGACTGAAGCTTTCTTT.

This chain uses TRBV19 with TRBJ1-2; D is possibly TRBD1 (6 bases). Germline values: CDR1 LNHDA, CDR2 SQIVND (reference sequence). Trimming removed 8 bases at V and 5 bases at J, with 21 bases between. The CDR3 runs to 15 residues. DNA for the CDR3: TGTGCCAGTTTCCCAGGGGCCGGGGTGGCGTATGGCTACACCTTC. Protein sequence: CASFPGAGVAYGYTF.

The chain employs TRBV18 and TRBJ1-2; TRBD1 agrees at 9 bases. The germline CDR1 and CDR2 sequences are KGHSH and LQKENI. Trimming took 4 bases from V and 3 from J; bases not matched to a gene: 9. The CDR3 extends over 16 amino acids. CDR3: CASSLLGQGNDYGYTF. CDR3 nucleotide sequence: TGTGCCAGCTCACTTCTCGGACAGGGGAACGACTATGGCTACACCTTC.

This clonotype occurred many times. The chain joins TRBV20-1 to TRBJ2-7; D is possibly TRBD1 (6 bases). CDR3 length: 13 residues. Germline CDR1 and CDR2: DFQATT and SNEGSKA (reference sequence). V lost 5 bases, J lost 3 bases, and 14 bases lay in between. CDR3: CSAEDSPIYEQYF. In nucleotides, the CDR3 is TGCAGTGCTGAGGACAGTCCCATCTACGAGCAGTACTTC.